This T cell receptor (beta chain) was observed in a study of cytomegalovirus exposure and HLA in healthy donors. On this clone: What it recognizes is unknown.

The repertoire was sequenced with immunoSEQ multiplex PCR; TCRdb's copy has only in-frame clones and lacks some. The top ten clones hold roughly 0.8% of a sample with 250,000 to 350,000 clones, roughly 85% of them seen once. Findings and limits, study-wide: There were three CMV-associated chains whose specificity for CMV antigens was confirmed in vitro.

Sequencing was carried out using PBMCs. The TCR was taken from a woman between 18 and 29 years old in good health and CMV-seronegative.

The CDR3 loop reads CASSLEAAGGETQYF. Written as DNA, the CDR3 is TGCGCCAGCAGCTTGGAGGCAGCCGGAGGAGAGACCCAGTACTTC. The chain uses TRBV5-1 and TRBJ2-5; perhaps TRBD2 as D (5 bases). The CDR3 is 15 amino acids. Germline assignment: CDR1 SGHRS and CDR2 YFSETQ. V lost 0 bases, J lost 4 bases, and 13 bases lay in between.